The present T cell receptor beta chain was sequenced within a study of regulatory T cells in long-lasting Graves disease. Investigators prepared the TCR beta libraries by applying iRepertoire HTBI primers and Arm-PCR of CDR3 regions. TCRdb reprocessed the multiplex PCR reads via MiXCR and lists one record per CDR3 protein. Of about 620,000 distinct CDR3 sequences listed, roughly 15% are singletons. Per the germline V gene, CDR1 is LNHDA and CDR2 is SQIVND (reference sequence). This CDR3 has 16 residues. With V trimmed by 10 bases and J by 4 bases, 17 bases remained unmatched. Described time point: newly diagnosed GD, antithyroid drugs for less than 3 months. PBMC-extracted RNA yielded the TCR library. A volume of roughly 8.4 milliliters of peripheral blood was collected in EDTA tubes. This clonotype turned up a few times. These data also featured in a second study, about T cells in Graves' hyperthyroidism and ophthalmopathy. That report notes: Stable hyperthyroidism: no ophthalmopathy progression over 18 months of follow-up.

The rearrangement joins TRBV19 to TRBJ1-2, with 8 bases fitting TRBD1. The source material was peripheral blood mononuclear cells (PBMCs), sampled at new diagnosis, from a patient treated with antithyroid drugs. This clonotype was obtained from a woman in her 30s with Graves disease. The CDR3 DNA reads TGTGCCAAACGACCCAGGGGGCTTCGGGGACCCTATGGCTACACCTTC. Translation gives CAKRPRGLRGPYGYTF.